The clone carrying this T cell receptor beta chain was seen a single time. Its antigen is as yet unknown. This entry is derived from a study of immune cell composition in non-small cell lung cancer. Study outcomes and limitations: Clones >0.5% enriched in tumour were rarer in adenocarcinoma (about 33%) than squamous (approximately 80%).

TCRdb keeps only in-frame clones here, not all; method: immunoSEQ multiplex PCR. Among more than 2,000 clones, more than 65% were seen once, and the ten largest hold 20% to 30%. The CDR3 spans 14 residues. Germline-derived CDR1 and CDR2 are SGHNT and YENEEA. Trimming cost V 5 bases and J 6 bases, with 16 bases left between them. The chain uses TRBV11-3 and TRBJ2-5; D remains unclear. Sequencing used lung tumor tissue. The sequence was collected from a human donor with non-small cell lung cancer. The CDR3, as DNA: TGTGCCAGCAGCCCCTTAGGTGACTTGAAGACCCAGTACTTC. Its protein product is CASSPLGDLKTQYF.